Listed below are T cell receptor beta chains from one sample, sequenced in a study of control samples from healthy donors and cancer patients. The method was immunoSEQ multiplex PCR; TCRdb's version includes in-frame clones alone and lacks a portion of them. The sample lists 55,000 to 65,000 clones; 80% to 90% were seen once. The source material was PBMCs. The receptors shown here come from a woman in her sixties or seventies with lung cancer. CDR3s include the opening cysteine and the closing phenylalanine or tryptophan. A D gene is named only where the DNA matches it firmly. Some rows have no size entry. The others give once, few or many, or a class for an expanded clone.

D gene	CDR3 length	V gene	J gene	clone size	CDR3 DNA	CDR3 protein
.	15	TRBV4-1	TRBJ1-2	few	TGCGCCAGCAGCCAAGAGAGGGGTGTCGATTGGAGCTACACCTTC	CASSQERGVDWSYTF
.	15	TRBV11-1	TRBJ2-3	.	TGTGCCAGCAGCTCCACCCGAACAAGGGATCGGGAGCAGTATTTT	CASSSTRTRDREQYF
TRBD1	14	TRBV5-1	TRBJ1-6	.	TGCGCCAGCAGCTTGGGACAGGGAGGCGAACCCCTCCACTTT	CASSLGQGGEPLHF
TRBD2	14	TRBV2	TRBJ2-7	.	TGTGCCAGCAGTTTATCGGGGGGAAGTTCCGAGCAGTACTTC	CASSLSGGSSEQYF
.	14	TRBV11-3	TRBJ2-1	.	TGTGCCAGCAGCCCTCACCCGGCCAACAATGAGCAGTTCTTC	CASSPHPANNEQFF
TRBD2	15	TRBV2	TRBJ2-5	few	TGTGCCAGCAAGGAGGGACTACCGATTCAAGAGACCCAGTACTTC	CASKEGLPIQETQYF
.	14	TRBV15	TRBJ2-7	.	TGTGCCACCAGCAGTGTCCTTGGGCTGGACGAGCAGTACTTC	CATSSVLGLDEQYF
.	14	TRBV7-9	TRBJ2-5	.	TGTGCCAGCAGCCGTCGACGGGACCAAGAGACCCAGTACTTC	CASSRRRDQETQYF
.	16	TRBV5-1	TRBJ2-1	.	TGCGCCAGCAGCTCCGCCGGGACCGTCTCCTACAATGAGCAGTTCTTC	CASSSAGTVSYNEQFF
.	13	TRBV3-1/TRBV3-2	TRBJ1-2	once	TGTGCCAGCAGCCAACAGCAGGGTGGGGGCTACACCTTC	CASSQQQGGGYTF
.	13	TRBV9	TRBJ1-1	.	TGTGCCAGCAGCGTTTTTAGCGGGGGTGAAGCTTTCTTT	CASSVFSGGEAFF
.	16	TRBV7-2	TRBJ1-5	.	TGTGCCAGCAGCTTCGGGGGTCTGTATAGCAATCAGCCCCAGCATTTT	CASSFGGLYSNQPQHF
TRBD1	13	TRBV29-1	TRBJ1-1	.	TGCAGCGCGTCCAGGGGGCTGGACACTGAAGCTTTCTTT	CSASRGLDTEAFF
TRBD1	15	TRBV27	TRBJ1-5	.	TGTGCCAGCAGCCACCGGGACAGCGCGCCCCGGCCCCAGCATTTT	CASSHRDSAPRPQHF
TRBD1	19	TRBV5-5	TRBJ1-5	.	TGTGCCAGCAGCTTGACATTTGGGGGAACAGGGGGCGGCAATCAGCCCCAGCATTTT	CASSLTFGGTGGGNQPQHF
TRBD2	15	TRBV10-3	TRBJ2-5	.	TGTGCCATCAGTGAGTCCGGACTAGCACAAGAGACCCAGTACTTC	CAISESGLAQETQYF
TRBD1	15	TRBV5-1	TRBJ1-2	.	TGCGCCAGCAGCCCTCAGGGACAGGGGGGATATGGCTACACCTTC	CASSPQGQGGYGYTF
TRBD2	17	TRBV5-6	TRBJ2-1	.	TGTGCCAGCACCCCCCGCGGGGGTTCCTCCTCCTACAATGAGCAGTTCTTC	CASTPRGGSSSYNEQFF
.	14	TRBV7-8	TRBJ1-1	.	TGTGCCAGCAGCTTACAGACACCACAGACTGAAGCTTTCTTT	CASSLQTPQTEAFF
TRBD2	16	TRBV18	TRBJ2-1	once	TGTGCCAGCTCCCCTAGGACTAGCGGGGGGGCCCGGGAGCAGTTCTTC	CASSPRTSGGAREQFF
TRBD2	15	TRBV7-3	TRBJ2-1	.	TGTGCCAGCAGCTTAGGGACTAGTTCGTACAATGAGCAGTTCTTC	CASSLGTSSYNEQFF
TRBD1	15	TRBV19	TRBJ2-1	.	TGTGCCAGTAGTATGGACAGGGGCTACTACAATGAGCAGTTCTTC	CASSMDRGYYNEQFF
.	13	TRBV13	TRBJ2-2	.	TGTGCCAGCAGCACGCGCCGGGCCGGGGAGCTGTTTTTT	CASSTRRAGELFF
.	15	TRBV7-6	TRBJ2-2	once	TGTGCCAGCAGCTTAGCCAGGAAGAACACCGGGGAGCTGTTTTTT	CASSLARKNTGELFF
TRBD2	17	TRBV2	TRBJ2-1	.	TGTGCCAGCAGGGCCCCCCTAGCGGGAGGTGCACCGGATGAGCAGTTCTTC	CASRAPLAGGAPDEQFF
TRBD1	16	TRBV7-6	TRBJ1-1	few	TGTGCCAGCAGCTTAAGATCGACAGGGAGAAACACTGAAGCTTTCTTT	CASSLRSTGRNTEAFF
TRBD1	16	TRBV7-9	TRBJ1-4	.	TGTGCCAGCAGCCTCTCCGGACTTGGCAGGGGGGAAAAACTGTTTTTT	CASSLSGLGRGEKLFF
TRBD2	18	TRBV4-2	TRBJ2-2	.	TGTGCCAGCAGCCAAGATCCTGGGCGGGAGAGTGTTGCCGGGGAGCTGTTTTTT	CASSQDPGRESVAGELFF
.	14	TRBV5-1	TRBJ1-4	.	TGCGCCAGCAGCTTGGTGTATCGGAATGAAAAACTGTTTTTT	CASSLVYRNEKLFF
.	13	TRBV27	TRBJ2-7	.	TGTGCCAGCAGCCATGCGGGTCCCTACGAGCAGTACTTC	CASSHAGPYEQYF
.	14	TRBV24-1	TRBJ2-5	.	TGTGCCACCAGGCCTCTCATAGCTGAAGAGACCCAGTACTTC	CATRPLIAEETQYF
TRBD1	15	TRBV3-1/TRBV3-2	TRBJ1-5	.	TGTGCCAGCAGCCGAGGGACAGGGGTCAATCAGCCCCAGCATTTT	CASSRGTGVNQPQHF
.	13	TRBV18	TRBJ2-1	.	TGTGCCAGCTCACCACCGGGAGTCAATGAGCAGTTCTTC	CASSPPGVNEQFF
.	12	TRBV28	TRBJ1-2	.	TGTGCCAGCAGTTTATGGGGCTATGGCTACACCTTC	CASSLWGYGYTF
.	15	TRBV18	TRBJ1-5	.	TGTGCCAGCTCACCCCTACAGGGTAGCAATCAGCCCCAGCATTTT	CASSPLQGSNQPQHF
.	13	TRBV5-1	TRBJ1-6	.	TGCGCCAGCAGCCTTGAGGGGGATTCACCCCTCCACTTT	CASSLEGDSPLHF
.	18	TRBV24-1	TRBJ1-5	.	TGTGCCACCAGTGATTTGCAAAACTTGGGGGCAAGGGTTCAGCCCCAGCATTTT	CATSDLQNLGARVQPQHF
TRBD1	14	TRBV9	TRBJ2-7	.	TGTGCCAGCAGCGCCCGACAGGGGGCCGGCGAGCAGTACTTC	CASSARQGAGEQYF
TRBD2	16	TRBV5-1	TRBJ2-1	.	TGCGCCAGCAGCTTGTCTAGCGGGGGGATTTACAATGAGCAGTTCTTC	CASSLSSGGIYNEQFF
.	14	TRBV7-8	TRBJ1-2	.	TGTGCCAGCAGCTCAAACAGGGAGGGTAGGGGCTACACCTTC	CASSSNREGRGYTF
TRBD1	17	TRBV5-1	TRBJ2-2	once	TGCGCCAGCAGCTTGGTCGGGACAGGGGGCAGCACCGGGGAGCTGTTTTTT	CASSLVGTGGSTGELFF
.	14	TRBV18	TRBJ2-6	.	TGTGCCAGCTCCCCCGGGTCTGGGGCCAACGTCCTGACTTTC	CASSPGSGANVLTF
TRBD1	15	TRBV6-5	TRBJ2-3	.	TGTGCCAGCAACCACAGGGGTAGCATCGCAGATACGCAGTATTTT	CASNHRGSIADTQYF
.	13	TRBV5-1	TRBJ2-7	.	TGCGCCAGCAGCTTGGCCCAGCAGTCCGAGCAGTACTTC	CASSLAQQSEQYF
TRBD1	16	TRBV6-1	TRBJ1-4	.	TGTGCCAGCAGTCAAGGGACAGGGTGGACTAATGAAAAACTGTTTTTT	CASSQGTGWTNEKLFF
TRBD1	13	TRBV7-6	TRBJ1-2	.	TGTGCCAGCAGCCCTGAGGGGGCGCGGGGCTACACCTTC	CASSPEGARGYTF
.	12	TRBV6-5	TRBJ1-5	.	TGTGCCAGCAGCGAGGGAAATCAGCCCCAGCATTTT	CASSEGNQPQHF
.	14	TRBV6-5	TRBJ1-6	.	TGTGCCAGCAGCCCCATGGGTGACAGATCACCCCTCCACTTT	CASSPMGDRSPLHF
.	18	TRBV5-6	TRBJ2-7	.	TGTGCCAGCAGCTTGTTTGGAGGTTTTGGCAGGGTCACCTACGAGCAGTACTTC	CASSLFGGFGRVTYEQYF
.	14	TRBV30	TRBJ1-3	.	TGTGCCTGGAGTGTAGGGGTTGCTGGAAACACCATATATTTT	CAWSVGVAGNTIYF
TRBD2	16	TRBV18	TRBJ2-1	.	TGTGCCAGCTCACCACCGGCGGGGGGTTCCCTCAATGAGCAGTTCTTC	CASSPPAGGSLNEQFF
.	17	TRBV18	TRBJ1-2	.	TGTGCCAGCTCACCTCGGGCAGAAAGCTTTTCGGACGCGGGCTACACCTTC	CASSPRAESFSDAGYTF
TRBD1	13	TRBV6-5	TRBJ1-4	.	TGTGCCAGCAGGCCGGGACAGGGGGAAAAACTGTTTTTT	CASRPGQGEKLFF